A selection of T cell receptor beta chains follows, all from one sample in a study of blood T cell repertoires in COVID-19. TCRdb keeps only in-frame clones here, not all; method: immunoSEQ multiplex PCR. The sample lists around 89,000 clones; 60% to 80% were seen once. The sample comprised peripheral blood. All receptors derive from a woman of 80 years or more with acute or convalescent COVID-19. CDR3s include the opening cysteine and the closing phenylalanine or tryptophan. The D gene is left open where the match is weak. Only part of the rows carry a size: once, few, many, or a class if the clone is expanded.

j_call: TRBJ1-2; d_call: .; v_call: TRBV2; clone_size: .; cdr3_nt: TGTGCCAGCAAGGACTACAGGAGCTATGGCTACACCTTC; cdr3_aa: CASKDYRSYGYTF
j_call: TRBJ1-2; d_call: .; v_call: TRBV18; clone_size: few; cdr3_nt: TGTGCCAGCTCAGAGGGAAACTATGGCTACACCTTC; cdr3_aa: CASSEGNYGYTF
j_call: TRBJ1-1; d_call: TRBD1; v_call: TRBV5-1; clone_size: .; cdr3_nt: TGCGCCAGCAAGCTGACAGGGGGGACTGAAGCTTTCTTT; cdr3_aa: CASKLTGGTEAFF
j_call: TRBJ1-1; d_call: .; v_call: TRBV9; clone_size: .; cdr3_nt: TGTGCCAGCAGCGTAGGCCCCGGTACTGAAGCTTTCTTT; cdr3_aa: CASSVGPGTEAFF
j_call: TRBJ1-2; d_call: TRBD1; v_call: TRBV9; clone_size: .; cdr3_nt: TGTGCCAGCAGCTCCGGGACAGGGGCCGTTGAGTATGGCTACACCTTC; cdr3_aa: CASSSGTGAVEYGYTF
j_call: TRBJ2-1; d_call: .; v_call: TRBV14; clone_size: .; cdr3_nt: TGTGCCAGCAGCCAAACCGGGGGGCAGTTCTTC; cdr3_aa: CASSQTGGQFF
j_call: TRBJ1-2; d_call: .; v_call: TRBV28; clone_size: few; cdr3_nt: TGTGCCAGCAGCCCCCATGGGGGCGCTGACTATGGCTACACCTTC; cdr3_aa: CASSPHGGADYGYTF
j_call: TRBJ2-3; d_call: TRBD1; v_call: TRBV29-1; clone_size: .; cdr3_nt: TGCAGCGTTGTTCCGAGGACAGGGACAGATACGCAGTATTTT; cdr3_aa: CSVVPRTGTDTQYF
j_call: TRBJ1-2; d_call: .; v_call: TRBV9; clone_size: .; cdr3_nt: TGTGCCAGCAGCTCCTACTATGGCTACACCTTC; cdr3_aa: CASSSYYGYTF
j_call: TRBJ2-3; d_call: TRBD2; v_call: TRBV7-2; clone_size: .; cdr3_nt: TGTGCCAGCAGCTGGGCTATGGTAGCGGGGACAGATACGCAGTATTTT; cdr3_aa: CASSWAMVAGTDTQYF
j_call: TRBJ1-1; d_call: .; v_call: TRBV30; clone_size: .; cdr3_nt: TGTGCCTGGAAGATGGGAGGGAACACTGAAGCTTTCTTT; cdr3_aa: CAWKMGGNTEAFF
j_call: TRBJ2-2; d_call: .; v_call: TRBV5-4; clone_size: .; cdr3_nt: TGTGCCAGCAGCCTCAGGGGTGGGGAGCTGTTTTTT; cdr3_aa: CASSLRGGELFF
j_call: TRBJ1-2; d_call: .; v_call: TRBV30; clone_size: .; cdr3_nt: TGTGCCTTTTTGGGCAGGAACTATGGCTACACCTTC; cdr3_aa: CAFLGRNYGYTF
j_call: TRBJ2-7; d_call: TRBD2; v_call: TRBV9; clone_size: few; cdr3_nt: TGTGCCAGCAGCGTAGGCGGGGGGCCTAGCTCCTACGAGCAGTACTTC; cdr3_aa: CASSVGGGPSSYEQYF